A single sample gave rise to the 25 T cell receptor beta chains below, sequenced in a study of T cell clonality in common variable immunodeficiency. Study-level findings and limits: Common variable immunodeficiency TCR beta sequences reportedly had fewer deletions and N-nucleotide insertions.

The antigens for these receptors are not known. TCRdb keeps only in-frame clones here, not all; method: immunoSEQ multiplex PCR. This sample comprises more than 30,000 clones, none seen once only. Sequencing was performed on peripheral blood mononuclear cells. These receptors were collected from a human donor with common variable immunodeficiency.

In its sample, this clone was seen many times. CDR3 DNA (partial): TGCGCCAGCAGCTCGACCGGTGGGACAGGGGTCTACGGC. Protein: CASSSTGGTGVYG. In full, the CDR3 reads CASSSTGGTGVYGYTF. The V gene is TRBV5-1, the J gene TRBJ1-2; 10 bases align to TRBD1. The missing CDR3 end, 3 residues past where the read stops, is filled in from the germline J gene. Germline V CDR1 and CDR2: SGHRS, YFSETQ. There are 16 residues in the CDR3.

This clone was seen only a few times. The sequenced fragment ends 3 residues before the CDR3 boundary, so the rest is inferred from the germline J gene. The V and J genes are TRBV18 and TRBJ1-2, with TRBD1 identical over 8 bases. This CDR3 contains 16 residues. CDR1 is KGHSH and CDR2 is LQKENI in the germline V gene. V dropped 4 bases and J dropped 4; count of bases not matched to a gene: 11. CDR3 bases read: TGTGCCAGCTCACGATTAGGGACAGGAGACCTCTATGGC. Translation: CASSRLGTGDLYG. The complete CDR3 sequence is CASSRLGTGDLYGYTF.

In its sample, this clone was seen many times. CDR3 DNA, as far as it was read: TGCAGTGCTAGTAGGGGGTCGAACACCGGGGAG. Amino acid sequence: CSASRGSNTGE. The entire CDR3 reads CSASRGSNTGELFF. The rearrangement links TRBV20-1 to TRBJ2-2; D possibly corresponds to TRBD1 (6 bases). The read comes to an end 3 residues before the CDR3 does, leaving the germline J gene to fill in the end. This CDR3 region has 14 residues. CDR1 DFQATT and CDR2 SNEGSKA come from the germline V gene (reference sequence). V was cut by 3 bases and J by 0 bases, with 8 bases left in between.

About this clone: Coverage ceases 3 residues before the CDR3 finishes, and the germline J gene fills in the end. J is TRBJ2-7 and V is TRBV19; TRBD2 matches at 9 bases. J was trimmed by 3 bases and V by 6 bases; bases with no gene match: 18. In germline, CDR1 is LNHDA, CDR2 SQIVND (reference sequence). This CDR3 is 18 amino acids long. CDR3 DNA (partial): TGTGCCAGTAGAGCAAAAGGTGGTAGCGGGGGATTTGGCTACGAG. This sequence encodes CASRAKGGSGGFGYE. The full CDR3 protein is CASRAKGGSGGFGYEQYF.

There are a few counts of this clone. The read gets to within 3 residues of the CDR3 end, and the germline J gene fills in the rest. The chain joins TRBV5-4 to TRBJ2-5; a weak D match, TRBD1 (6 bases). This CDR3 is 15 amino acids long. The V end lost 0 bases, the J end lost 5 bases, and 14 bases lay between the germline ends. Germline V lookup: CDR1 SGHNT, CDR2 YYREEE (reference sequence). The part of the CDR3 DNA that was read is TGTGCCAGCAGCTTGGAACAGATTAGGGGGGAGACC. Its translation: CASSLEQIRGET. The whole CDR3 region reads CASSLEQIRGETQYF.

This clone was seen a handful of times. Incomplete CDR3 DNA: TGTGCCAGCAGCCAGGGGACAGGGGGCTTTGGA. Encoded protein: CASSQGTGGFG. The complete CDR3 sequence is CASSQGTGGFGAFF. The chain employs TRBV7-9 and TRBJ1-1; 12 nucleotides agree with TRBD1. The read ends 3 residues shy of where the CDR3 ends; the end is completed using the germline J gene. The germline V gene encodes CDR1 SEHNR and CDR2 FQNEAQ (reference sequence). The CDR3 contains 14 residues.

This clone was counted at least ten times. The read ends 3 residues before the CDR3 terminus; that terminus is restored from the germline J gene. This chain connects TRBV29-1 to TRBJ2-5; 9 bases line up with TRBD2. The CDR3 runs 14 residues. Unmatched junction bases numbered 6, after V lost 7 bases and J lost 0 bases. Looked up from germline, CDR1 is SQVTM and CDR2 is ANQGSEA. CDR3 sequence reads: CSGRAGGNQETQYF. The CDR3 bases that were read are TGCAGCGGCCGGGCGGGAGGGAACCAAGAGACC.

This clone came up a few times. Coverage ceases 3 residues before the CDR3 finishes, and the germline J gene fills in the end. This chain joins TRBV7-9 and TRBJ1-1; 10 bases map to TRBD1. The CDR3 runs to 13 residues. The germline V gene has CDR1 SEHNR and CDR2 FQNEAQ (reference sequence). CDR3 bases read: TGTGCCAGCAGCGAAGCCGGGACAGGGGAG. Protein sequence: CASSEAGTGE. The full CDR3 is CASSEAGTGEAFF.

This clone was seen many times. Read coverage stops 3 residues before the CDR3 terminus; the germline J gene supplies the remainder. J is TRBJ1-2 and V is TRBV29-1; a possible D gene is TRBD1 (5 bases). This CDR3 region has 12 residues. Germline CDR1 is SQVTM and CDR2 is ANQGSEA. Trimming took off 7 bases at V and 4 bases at J, with 13 bases between the two ends. The DNA read from the CDR3 is TGCAGCGCCGTGAGGCAGGGCTATGGC. Its translation is CSAVRQGYG. The whole CDR3 protein is CSAVRQGYGYTF.

This clone was seen at least ten times. The read halts 3 residues ahead of the CDR3 end, with the missing end drawn from the germline J gene. The chain joins TRBV29-1 to TRBJ2-1, with 15 bases fitting TRBD2. The CDR3 contains 17 residues. Germline V lookup: CDR1 SQVTM, CDR2 ANQGSEA. With 3 bases clipped from V and 2 bases from J, the junction kept 5 bases outside the gene matches. CDR3 DNA, as far as it was read: TGCAGCGTTGACCTCGGGACTAGCGGGGGGCCCTACAATGAG. It specifies CSVDLGTSGGPYNE. Given in full, the CDR3 is CSVDLGTSGGPYNEQFF.

This clone was counted many times. The read comes to an end 3 residues before the CDR3 does, leaving the germline J gene to fill in the end. The chain has TRBV5-1 and TRBJ2-2, with D uncertain. The germline V gene encodes CDR1 SGHRS and CDR2 YFSETQ. This CDR3 is built from 15 residues. V lost 0 bases and J 6 bases, leaving 12 bases between the germline ends. CDR3 bases read: TGCGCCAGCAGCTTGGAGGGTTTTGTTCCCGGGGAG. It yields the protein CASSLEGFVPGE. The CDR3 reads in full as CASSLEGFVPGELFF.

This clone has only a few counts. Sequencing ends 3 residues short of the CDR3 end; the germline J gene provides the rest. V usage is TRBV7-2 and J usage is TRBJ1-3; no definite D call. Trimming left V 6 bases short and J 0 bases short, with 12 bases between. CDR1 SGHTA and CDR2 FQGNSA come from the germline V gene. This CDR3 has 15 amino acids. This CDR3 is CASSSKKGSGNTIYF. Partial CDR3 DNA: TGTGCCAGCAGTTCTAAAAAGGGCTCTGGAAACACC.

This clone was picked up many times. CDR3 bases read: TGTGCCAGCAGCTTAGATGGGGGCGCGACAGCC. It is translated as CASSLDGGATA. The full CDR3 sequence reads CASSLDGGATAYTF. The V and J genes are TRBV7-9 and TRBJ1-2; the D gene is possibly TRBD1 (6 bases). The read stops 3 residues short of the end of the CDR3; the missing end is completed from the germline J gene. Germline CDR1 and CDR2: SEHNR and FQNEAQ (reference sequence). The CDR3 consists of 14 residues.

Notes on this clone: The CDR3 is cut off 3 residues early in the read; its end comes from the germline J gene. The rearrangement joins TRBV18 to TRBJ1-3; no definite D call. Trimming took off 6 bases at V and 5 bases at J, with 20 bases between the two ends. The germline gives CDR1 KGHSH, CDR2 LQKENI. This CDR3 is 16 amino acids long. The CDR3 protein is CASSLTLDTLRNTIYF. CDR3 DNA (partial): TGTGCCAGCTCCCTGACACTAGACACTCTTCGAAACACC.

This clone was seen more than once but under ten times. The CDR3 end falls 3 residues outside the read, so it is completed with the germline J gene. This chain joins TRBV2 and TRBJ1-6; TRBD1 aligns across 7 bases. Per germline, CDR1 SNHLY and CDR2 FYNNEI. The length of the CDR3 is 16 residues. The ends lost 8 bases at V and 5 bases at J; junction bases unmatched: 12. The CDR3 loop is CASAQEGALDNSPLHF. The sequenced CDR3 bases are TGTGCCAGCGCTCAGGAGGGGGCTTTAGATAATTCACCC.

This clone has more than one count but fewer than ten. The CDR3 end lies 3 residues beyond the end of the read and is filled in from the germline J gene. The chain links TRBV18 to TRBJ1-3; unclear D gene. The CDR3 length is 15 residues. Germline V gene data show CDR1 as KGHSH and CDR2 as LQKENI. V dropped 4 bases and J dropped 0 bases, with 10 bases sitting between them. The CDR3 reads CASSRDIDSGNTIYF. The covered CDR3 bases are TGTGCCAGCTCACGCGACATAGACTCTGGAAACACC.

About this clone itself: The sequenced fragment ends 3 residues before the CDR3 boundary, so the rest is inferred from the germline J gene. The chain links TRBV7-2 to TRBJ1-2, with D maybe TRBD1 (5 bases). Germline V gene data show CDR1 as SGHTA and CDR2 as FQGNSA. Trimming removed 3 bases at V and 3 bases at J, with 8 bases between. The CDR3 runs 13 residues. CDR3 residues: CASSFLTDYGYTF. The CDR3 DNA, read in part, is TGTGCCAGCAGCTTCCTGACAGACTATGGC.

The table lists this clone with many counts. The read stops 3 residues short of the end of the CDR3; the missing end is completed from the germline J gene. This chain links TRBV7-9 with TRBJ1-1; D is undetermined. The CDR3 runs 13 residues. CDR1 is SEHNR, CDR2 FQNEAQ, per germline (reference sequence). CDR3 DNA, as far as it was read: TGTGCCAGCAGCCCCGCTGGAGGCGGCGAA. Translation: CASSPAGGGE. The complete CDR3 reads CASSPAGGGEAFF. The entire variable domain, with the rest obtained from reference TRBV7-9 and TRBJ1-1, is as follows: DTGVSQNPRHKITKRGQNVTFRCDPISEHNRLYWYRQTLGQGPEFLTYFQNEAQLEKSRLLSDRFSAERPKGSFSTLEIQRTEQGDSAMYLCASSPAGGGEAFFGQGTRLTVV.

This clone was seen at least ten times. The observed sequence ends 3 residues before the CDR3 terminus, with the missing tail filled in from the germline J gene. The rearrangement uses TRBV19 and TRBJ2-3, with a weak D call TRBD1 (6 bases). The length of the CDR3 is 12 residues. Germline CDR1 reads LNHDA; CDR2 reads SQIVND (reference sequence). Incomplete CDR3 DNA: TGTGCCACCCGAGTAACTCAGGGGACG. Amino acid sequence: CATRVTQGT. The full CDR3 is CATRVTQGTQYF. Based on the CDR3 plus reference TRBV19 and TRBJ2-3, the full variable domain is DGGITQSPKYLFRKEGQNVTLSCEQNLNHDAMYWYRQDPGQGLRLIYYSQIVNDFQKGDIAEGYSVSREKKESFPLTVTSAQKNPTAFYLCATRVTQGTQYFGPGTRLTVL.

This clone came up a few times. Read data end 3 residues before the CDR3 end; the end is taken from the germline J gene. The chain joins TRBV7-9 to TRBJ2-1; D is perhaps TRBD2 (6 bases). Germline V CDR1 and CDR2: SEHNR, FQNEAQ (reference sequence). Trimming removed 3 bases from V and 9 bases from J, with 9 bases in between. The CDR3 is 12 amino acids. The CDR3 loop reads CASSLSRGEQFF. CDR3 DNA (partial): TGTGCCAGCAGCTTGTCGCGGGGTGAG.

This clone was counted many times. The read stops 3 residues short of the end of the CDR3; the missing end is completed from the germline J gene. The chain has TRBV19 and TRBJ2-1; 7 nucleotides align to TRBD2. The CDR3 is made up of 18 amino acids. Losses at the gene ends were 2 bases for V and 0 bases for J; bases not matched to a gene: 10. Germline assignment: CDR1 LNHDA and CDR2 SQIVND (reference sequence). Incomplete CDR3 DNA: TGTGCCAGTAGTATAATTAGGGAGAGACTAGCCTCCTACAATGAG. Its protein product is CASSIIRERLASYNE. The whole CDR3 protein is CASSIIRERLASYNEQFF.

This clone was seen a few times. From the germline J gene comes the end of the CDR3, since the read stops 3 residues before it. The chain combines TRBV19 with TRBJ1-2; the D is unclear. Trimming stripped 4 bases from V and 0 bases from J, with 12 bases between. The CDR3 runs 15 residues. Germline-derived CDR1 and CDR2 are LNHDA and SQIVND (reference sequence). CDR3 bases read: TGTGCCAGTAGTACTAACGGTTTTACTAACTATGGC. Protein: CASSTNGFTNYG. The whole CDR3 protein is CASSTNGFTNYGYTF.

Note on this clone: The read falls 3 residues short of the CDR3 end, and the missing part is taken from the germline J gene. The rearrangement joins TRBV7-2 to TRBJ1-2, with 9 bases lining up with TRBD1. CDR3 length: 12 residues. Germline CDR1 SGHTA, CDR2 FQGNSA. CDR3 DNA, as far as it was read: TGTGCCAGCAGCTACAGGGGGCAGGGC. Encoded protein: CASSYRGQG. The full CDR3 protein reads CASSYRGQGYTF.

For this clone: From the germline J gene comes the end of the CDR3, since the read stops 3 residues before it. This sequence joins TRBV7-6 and TRBJ1-1, with D possibly TRBD1 on 5 matching bases. From germline, CDR1 is SGHVS and CDR2 FNYEAQ. This CDR3 region has 14 residues. CDR3 bases read: TGTGCCAGCAGCCCCAGGGTGGGCGGAGACGAA. Translating it yields CASSPRVGGDE. The full CDR3 is CASSPRVGGDEAFF.

In this sample, this clone turned up a few times. With the read ending 3 residues before the CDR3 end, the germline J gene is used to fill in that end. V gene TRBV6-4 combines with J gene TRBJ2-7; 8 bases map to TRBD1. The CDR3 is 13 residues long. The J segment lost 5 bases and the V segment lost 5 bases, leaving 5 bases of the junction unmatched. Germline V lookup: CDR1 MRHNA, CDR2 SNTAGT. The CDR3 is CASSRSGGHEQYF. CDR3 DNA (partial): TGTGCCAGCAGTCGTTCAGGGGGCCACGAG.